The source of this T cell receptor beta chain is a study of blood T cells in healthy people across ages. Study-level results: Strong correlation was found linking TCR beta diversity to naive T cell percentage.

Germline V lookup: CDR1 LGHNA, CDR2 YNFKEQ. V lost 4 bases, J lost 0 bases, and 11 bases stayed unmatched. This CDR3 spans 19 amino acids. A sample-barcoded 5' primer and a J-beta primer mix were used in a second PCR of roughly 7 to 11 cycles. A 12-random-nucleotide template-switch adaptor tagged each cDNA molecule. MiXCR was run by TCRdb on the 5' RACE reads, yielding one entry per CDR3 protein. The table shows about 800,000 distinct CDR3 sequences, with 58% occurring only once. PBMCs, at least 6.5 million per sample, were isolated. A note on this clonotype: Its antigen is unknown.

Sequenced input: blood. This sequence joins TRBV4-2 and TRBJ1-6, with TRBD1 identical over 8 bases. The clonotype comes from a man in his thirties or forties in good health. The CDR3 is CASSPEQGALTSYNSPLHF. CDR3 coding DNA: TGTGCCAGCAGCCCCGAGCAGGGGGCCCTCACCTCCTATAATTCACCCCTCCACTTT.